This TCR beta chain is drawn from a study of Graves' ophthalmopathy and Graves' hyperthyroidism. Amplified material comprised TCR beta CDR3 regions derived from RNA transcripts. A first-round RT-PCR used HTBI primers, followed by a second-round multiplex PCR. MiXCR, applied by TCRdb to the multiplex PCR reads, yields one record per CDR3 protein. The sample holds 650,000 to 900,000 distinct CDR3 sequences, 35% to 50% seen once. The sample comprised peripheral blood. This receptor was obtained from an adult man with Graves' ophthalmopathy.

The CDR3 protein is CASSPLTSGGPGETQYF. CDR3 DNA: TGTGCCAGCAGTCCCCTGACTAGCGGGGGGCCGGGAGAGACCCAGTACTTC. The V and J genes are TRBV25-1 and TRBJ2-5, with 13 bases aligning to TRBD2. The CDR3 loop spans 17 amino acids. The junction had 10 bases not matched to a gene; V was cut back by 5 bases and J by 4 bases. Germline lookup yields CDR1 MGHDK and CDR2 SYGVNS.